This T cell receptor beta chain was sequenced in a study of blood T cell repertoires in COVID-19. Looking at the study overall: T cells, B-cell-depleted T cells, or PBMCs provided the cDNA or gDNA that served as material.

Per the germline V gene, CDR1 is SGHNT and CDR2 is YYREEE (reference sequence). The CDR3 is 16 residues long. Unmatched junction bases numbered 7, after V lost 5 bases and J lost 2 bases. Per the original methods: Counts of nucleated cells, estimated from reference gene primer amplification, were obtained. Sequencing was performed with immunoSEQ multiplex PCR; in TCRdb, only in-frame clones are kept and a portion is missing. D and trimming come from the DNA, and the V and J calls and clone size come from that table. The data show some 200,000 clones, with approximately 84% seen just once and roughly 7% held by the top ten. Ages ranged from about 18 to 89 years, with residence in around 24 US areas.

The sample was PBMCs or T cells enriched from blood (not recorded which). The rearrangement uses TRBV5-4 and TRBJ2-2; 9 bases line up with TRBD1. The sequence came from a man aged 40-49 years who had recovered from COVID-19. This CDR3 reads CASSRPGQGNTGELFF. DNA for the CDR3: TGTGCCAGCAGTCGACCGGGACAGGGAAACACCGGGGAGCTGTTTTTT.